The 29 T cell receptor beta chains in this list originate from one sample, sequenced in a study of blood T cell repertoires in COVID-19. This table comes from immunoSEQ multiplex PCR, and its TCRdb copy is limited to in-frame clones, with some not included. The data hold hundreds of thousands of clones, with around 84% observed a single time. The sequencing input was PBMCs or T cells enriched from blood (not recorded which). The receptors were gathered from a man younger than 40 with acute COVID-19.

The V gene is TRBV5-5, the J gene TRBJ1-1, with TRBD1 identical over 8 bases. Germline CDR1 and CDR2: SGHKS and YYEKEE (reference sequence). V gave up 8 bases and J gave up 1 base; unmatched junction bases: 4. The CDR3 totals 13 residues. The CDR3 spells CASGQGPNTEAFF. The DNA of the CDR3 is TGTGCCAGTGGACAGGGACCGAACACTGAAGCTTTCTTT.

At least ten counts were recorded for this clone. The rearrangement joins TRBV27 to TRBJ1-1; D unclear. Trimming removed 10 bases from V and 4 bases from J, with 16 bases in between. The CDR3 sequence is 13 residues long. The germline V gene encodes CDR1 MNHEY and CDR2 SMNVEV (reference sequence). CDR3 nucleotides: TGTGCCACCCGAGAGAGGAAGGCCACTGAAGCTTTCTTT. This gives the protein CATRERKATEAFF.

CDR3 bases: TGTGCCAGCAGGTATGGGGGGAATCAGCCCCAGCATTTT. It specifies CASRYGGNQPQHF. V gene TRBV28 combines with J gene TRBJ1-5, with D possibly being TRBD1 (5 bases). Trimming left V 6 bases short and J 4 bases short, with 10 bases between. Germline V gene lookup returns CDR1 MDHEN and CDR2 SYDVKM. There are 13 residues in the CDR3.

V gene TRBV18 combines with J gene TRBJ2-3; D might be TRBD2 (6 bases). V was trimmed by 1 base and J by 2 bases, leaving 10 bases between them. CDR1 and CDR2 (germline): KGHSH, LQKENI. The CDR3 consists of 15 residues. CDR3 region: CASSPRTGVTDTQYF. The CDR3 nucleotides read TGTGCCAGCTCACCACGGACGGGAGTCACAGATACGCAGTATTTT.

This clone was seen once. The J gene is TRBJ1-1, the V gene TRBV29-1; perhaps TRBD1 as D (6 bases). Trimming removed 5 bases at V and 2 bases at J, with 12 bases between. Germline CDR1 is SQVTM and CDR2 is ANQGSEA. The CDR3 covers 13 residues. The CDR3 coding sequence is TGCAGCGTTTTACAGGGCACAAACACTGAAGCTTTCTTT. Translation gives CSVLQGTNTEAFF.

The chain carries TRBV7-9 and TRBJ2-1; the D gene is possibly TRBD2 (6 bases). Between the trimmed V and J ends, which lost 10 bases and 15 bases, there was a span of 22 bases. In germline, CDR1 is SEHNR, CDR2 FQNEAQ (reference sequence). The CDR3 runs to 12 residues. As DNA, the CDR3 is TGTGCCACCCTCCAAACTAGCCACCTAAGGTTCTTC. It encodes CATLQTSHLRFF. Together with reference TRBV7-9 and TRBJ2-1, the CDR3 gives the full variable domain: DTGVSQNPRHKITKRGQNVTFRCDPISEHNRLYWYRQTLGQGPEFLTYFQNEAQLEKSRLLSDRFSAERPKGSFSTLEIQRTEQGDSAMYLCATLQTSHLRFFGPGTRLTVL.

This clone appeared once. V and J are TRBV27 and TRBJ2-1; 10 bases are a match to TRBD1. This CDR3 comprises 15 residues. CDR1 and CDR2 (germline): MNHEY, SMNVEV (reference sequence). Unmatched junction bases numbered 3, after V lost 0 bases and J lost 7 bases. The CDR3 region is CASSLSRDRGNEQFF. The DNA of the CDR3 is TGTGCCAGCAGTTTATCCCGGGACAGGGGAAATGAGCAGTTCTTC.

The chain recombines TRBV23-1 with TRBJ1-2; 7 bases agree with TRBD1. TRBV23-1 is flagged as an ORF with uncertain function. With 7 bases clipped from V and 4 bases from J, the junction kept 0 bases outside the gene matches. The CDR3 covers 11 residues. The CDR3 DNA reads as TGCGCCAGCACAGGGGGCTATGGCTACACCTTC. This gives the protein CASTGGYGYTF.

This sequence joins TRBV2 and TRBJ1-1; D perhaps matches TRBD1 (6 bases). Looked up from germline, CDR1 is SNHLY and CDR2 is FYNNEI. V shed 4 bases and J shed 7 bases, with 19 bases lying between them. The CDR3 is made up of 15 amino acids. The CDR3 DNA follows: TGTGCCAGCAGTGTAAAACAACAGGGTCTCGGTGAAGCTTTCTTT. Protein: CASSVKQQGLGEAFF.

The chain couples TRBV7-9 to TRBJ1-2; possibly TRBD1 for D (6 bases). This CDR3 has 14 residues. The germline gives CDR1 SEHNR, CDR2 FQNEAQ (reference sequence). V was pared by 4 bases and J by 6 bases, with 15 bases between. The CDR3 DNA reads as TGTGCCAGCAGCTCCGGACAGTATATGGATGGCTACACCTTC. This translates into CASSSGQYMDGYTF.

This sequence joins TRBV4-2 and TRBJ2-5; TRBD2 agrees at 7 bases. The CDR3 loop spans 15 amino acids. The trim removed 0 bases at V and 1 base at J, leaving 2 bases unmatched. Germline assignment: CDR1 LGHNA and CDR2 YNFKEQ. The CDR3 loop reads CASSQDERGQETQYF. The DNA of the CDR3 is TGTGCCAGCAGCCAAGATGAGCGGGGCCAAGAGACCCAGTACTTC.

The rearrangement joins TRBV29-1 to TRBJ1-1; 7 nucleotides align to TRBD1. With V trimmed by 5 bases and J by 4 bases, 7 bases remained unmatched. The CDR3 is 13 amino acids. Germline V gene sequence: CDR1 SQVTM, CDR2 ANQGSEA. CDR3 DNA sequence: TGCAGCGTTCGAGAGGGGGCCGGCACTGAAGCTTTCTTT. Protein product: CSVREGAGTEAFF. Full variable domain (remainder filled in from reference TRBV29-1 and TRBJ1-1): SAVISQKPSRDICQRGTSLTIQCQVDSQVTMMFWYRQQPGQSLTLIATANQGSEATYESGFVIDKFPISRPNLTFSTLTVSNMSPEDSSIYLCSVREGAGTEAFFGQGTRLTVV.

Comment on this clone: One junction end disagrees with the germline gene, perhaps due to a read error. The V call is TRBV5-1, the J call TRBJ1-1; D is possibly TRBD1 (6 bases). The V gene's germline CDR1 is SGHRS and CDR2 YFSETQ. The CDR3 runs 16 residues. CDR3 sequence reads: CASSPLDRMLLRGAFF. The CDR3 nucleotides read TGTGCCAGCAGCCCCCTCGACAGGATGTTACTTCGCGGGGCTTTCTTT.

The genes are TRBV5-4 and TRBJ2-5, with D possibly matching TRBD1 (5 bases). V was trimmed by 0 bases and J by 5 bases, leaving 14 bases between them. This CDR3 has 15 residues. Per the germline V gene, CDR1 is SGHNT and CDR2 is YYREEE (reference sequence). The CDR3 DNA sequence: TGTGCCAGCAGCTTGGAGGGTAGGGGATGGGAGACCCAGTACTTC. Translated, it gives CASSLEGRGWETQYF.

V gene TRBV19 combines with J gene TRBJ1-2; D remains unclear. The CDR3 consists of 13 residues. The germline gives CDR1 LNHDA, CDR2 SQIVND (reference sequence). Trimming pared 6 bases from V and 4 bases from J, leaving 12 bases between. CDR3 bases: TGTGCCAGTAGGTCCCAGACAATCTATGGCTACACCTTC. Protein: CASRSQTIYGYTF.

The chain combines TRBV12-3 or TRBV12-4 with TRBJ1-2, with 8 bases lining up with TRBD1. V dropped 5 bases and J dropped 11; count of bases not matched to a gene: 10. The CDR3 covers 13 residues. The DNA for the CDR3 is TGTGCCAGCAGTCCCATCCGACAGGGGAAATACACCTTC. Protein: CASSPIRQGKYTF.

This chain joins TRBV10-3 and TRBJ1-2; 7 bases align to TRBD1. J was trimmed by 5 bases and V by 8 bases; bases with no gene match: 11. The germline CDR1 and CDR2 sequences are ENHRY and SYGVKD. This CDR3 region has 14 residues. This chain's CDR3 is CAIGRQGLLYGYTF. CDR3 nucleotide sequence: TGTGCCATCGGGCGACAGGGACTCTTATATGGCTACACCTTC.

This chain uses TRBV10-3 with TRBJ1-2; D is perhaps TRBD1 (6 bases). V dropped 10 bases and J dropped 4 bases, with 13 bases sitting between them. CDR1 is ENHRY, CDR2 SYGVKD, per germline. There are 12 residues in the CDR3. CDR3 residues: CATSTGPYGYTF. In nucleotides, the CDR3 is TGTGCCACTTCGACAGGACCCTATGGCTACACCTTC.

The chain couples TRBV19 to TRBJ1-1, with unresolved D. Germline V gives CDR1 LNHDA, CDR2 SQIVND (reference sequence). The CDR3 is 16 residues long. Trimming removed 2 bases from V and 0 bases from J, with 13 bases in between. The CDR3 is CASSIFSLQLNTEAFF. The CDR3 DNA sequence: TGTGCCAGTAGTATATTTTCGTTACAGCTGAACACTGAAGCTTTCTTT.

This clone was picked up a small number of times. The rearrangement joins TRBV11-3 to TRBJ2-1; possible D gene TRBD2, 6 bases. The CDR3 runs to 14 residues. Germline values: CDR1 SGHNT, CDR2 YENEEA. V dropped 5 bases and J dropped 7 bases, with 15 bases sitting between them. CDR3 sequence: CASSRAGPSNEQFF. CDR3 DNA: TGTGCCAGCAGCCGGGCGGGACCCTCTAATGAGCAGTTCTTC.

V is TRBV7-9 and J is TRBJ2-3; 7 bases agree with TRBD2. There are 16 residues in the CDR3. The J segment lost 4 bases and the V segment lost 7 bases, leaving 14 bases of the junction unmatched. Germline V CDR1 and CDR2: SEHNR, FQNEAQ (reference sequence). This chain's CDR3 is CASIVAGASESDTQYF. The CDR3 DNA reads as TGTGCCAGCATCGTAGCGGGTGCTAGTGAGTCAGATACGCAGTATTTT.

V usage is TRBV24-1 and J usage is TRBJ1-4, with 7 bases identical to TRBD1. V was pared by 9 bases and J by 4 bases, with 7 bases of the junction left unmatched. The CDR3 sequence is 14 residues long. CDR1 KGHDR and CDR2 SFDVKD come from the germline V gene. In DNA form, the CDR3 reads TGTGCCACCGAGGGGGCCTCGGGTAATGAAAAACTGTTTTTT. It specifies CATEGASGNEKLFF.

This clone was seen a few times. This sample also contains other DNA sequences that code for the same CDR3. The chain carries TRBV6-5 and TRBJ2-5; maybe TRBD2 (5 bases). V was cut by 6 bases and J by 3 bases, with 11 bases left in between. The CDR3 length is 13 residues. From germline, CDR1 is MNHEY and CDR2 SVGAGI. The CDR3 region is CASRRRREETQYF. The CDR3 nucleotides are TGTGCCAGCAGAAGGAGGAGAGAAGAGACCCAGTACTTC.

V is TRBV14 and J is TRBJ2-1, with a weak D call TRBD1 (5 bases). V lost 2 bases and J lost 8, with 10 bases in between. Germline CDR1 reads SGHDN; CDR2 reads FVKESK. There are 13 residues in the CDR3. CDR3 region: CASSQPGIDEQFF. As DNA, the CDR3 is TGTGCCAGCAGCCAACCAGGGATCGATGAGCAGTTCTTC.

The gene calls are TRBV24-1 and TRBJ1-2, with a weak D call TRBD1 (6 bases). Trimming took off 2 bases at V and 4 bases at J, with 10 bases between the two ends. This CDR3 spans 14 amino acids. Germline values: CDR1 KGHDR, CDR2 SFDVKD. CDR3: CATSDWTASYGYTF. CDR3 sequence (DNA): TGTGCCACCAGTGATTGGACAGCTAGCTATGGCTACACCTTC.

This clone was seen only a few times. The J gene is TRBJ2-7, the V gene TRBV12-2; the D call TRBD2 from the table was never checked on the DNA. TRBV12-2 is an annotated pseudogene. This CDR3 has 15 residues. The CDR3 sequence: CASRLGLAGGSEQYV. The CDR3 coding sequence is TGTGCAAGTCGCTTAGGACTAGCGGGAGGGAGCGAGCAGTACGTC.

The genes are TRBV30 and TRBJ1-1; D is uncertain. There are 11 residues in the CDR3. In germline, CDR1 is GTSNPN, CDR2 SVGIG (reference sequence). In nucleotides, the CDR3 is TGTGGGGTTGAGGGGAACACTGAAGCTTTCTTT. Its protein product is CGVEGNTEAFF.

This clone was recorded a few times. The rearrangement uses TRBV24-1 and TRBJ1-2; D unclear. Germline loops: CDR1 KGHDR, CDR2 SFDVKD. Trimming removed 0 bases from V and 8 bases from J, with 9 bases in between. The CDR3 is made up of 13 amino acids. CDR3 nucleotide sequence: TGTGCCACCAGTGATTTGATCGGAGGCGGCTACACCTTC. Amino acids: CATSDLIGGGYTF.

This clone was counted once. The chain is built from TRBV30 and TRBJ1-5; D might be TRBD1 (5 bases). This CDR3 is built from 13 residues. Germline CDR1 is GTSNPN and CDR2 is SVGIG (reference sequence). The V end was cut by 1 base, the J end by 4 bases, with 8 bases between. Here the CDR3 reads CAWSGTLNQPQHF. CDR3 nucleotide sequence: TGTGCCTGGAGTGGGACACTGAATCAGCCCCAGCATTTT. The complete variable domain, with remaining parts taken from reference TRBV30 and TRBJ1-5, reads SQTIHQWPATLVQPVGSPLSLECTVEGTSNPNLYWYRQAAGRGLQLLFYSVGIGQISSEVPQNLSASRPQDRQFILSSKKLLLSDSGFYLCAWSGTLNQPQHFGDGTRLSIL.